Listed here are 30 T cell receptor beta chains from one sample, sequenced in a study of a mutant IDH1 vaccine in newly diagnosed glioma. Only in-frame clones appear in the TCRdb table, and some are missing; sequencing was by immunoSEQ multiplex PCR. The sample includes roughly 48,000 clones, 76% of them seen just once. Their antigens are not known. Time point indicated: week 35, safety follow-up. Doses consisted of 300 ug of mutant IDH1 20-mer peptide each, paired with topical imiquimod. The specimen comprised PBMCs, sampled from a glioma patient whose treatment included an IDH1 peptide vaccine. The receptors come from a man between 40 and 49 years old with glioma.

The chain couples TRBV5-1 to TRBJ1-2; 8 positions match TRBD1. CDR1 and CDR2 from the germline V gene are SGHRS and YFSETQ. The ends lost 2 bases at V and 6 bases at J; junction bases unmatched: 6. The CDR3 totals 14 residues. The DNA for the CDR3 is TGCGCCAGCAGCTTAAGGACAGGGAATCATGGCTACACCTTC. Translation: CASSLRTGNHGYTF.

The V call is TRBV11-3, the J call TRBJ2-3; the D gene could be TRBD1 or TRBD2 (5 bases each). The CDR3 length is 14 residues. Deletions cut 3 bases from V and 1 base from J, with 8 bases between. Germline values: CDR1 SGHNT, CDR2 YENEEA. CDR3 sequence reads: CASSFGGGTDTQYF. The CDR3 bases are TGTGCCAGCAGCTTTGGGGGAGGCACAGATACGCAGTATTTT.

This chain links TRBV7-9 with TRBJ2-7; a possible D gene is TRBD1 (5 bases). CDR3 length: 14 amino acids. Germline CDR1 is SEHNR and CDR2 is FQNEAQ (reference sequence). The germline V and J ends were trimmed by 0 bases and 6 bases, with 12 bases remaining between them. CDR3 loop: CASSLALGAREQYV. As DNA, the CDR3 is TGTGCCAGCAGCTTAGCTCTTGGGGCTCGCGAGCAGTACGTC.

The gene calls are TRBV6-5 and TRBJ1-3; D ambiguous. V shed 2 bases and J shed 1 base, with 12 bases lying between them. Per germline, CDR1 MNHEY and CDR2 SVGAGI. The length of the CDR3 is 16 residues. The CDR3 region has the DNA TGTGCCAGCAGTTACGATAGGGCCGGGTCTGGAAACACCATATATTTT. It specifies CASSYDRAGSGNTIYF.

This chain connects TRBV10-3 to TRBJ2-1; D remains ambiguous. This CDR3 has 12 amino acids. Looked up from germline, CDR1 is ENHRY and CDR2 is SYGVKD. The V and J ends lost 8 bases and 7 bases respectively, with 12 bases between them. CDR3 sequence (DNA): TGTGCCATCGCCGCTACATATAATGAGCAGTTCTTC. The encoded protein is CAIAATYNEQFF.

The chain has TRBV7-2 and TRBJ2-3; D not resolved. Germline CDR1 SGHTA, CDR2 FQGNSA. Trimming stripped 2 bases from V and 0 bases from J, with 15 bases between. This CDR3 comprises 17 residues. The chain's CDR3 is CASSLNGVGFSTDTQYF. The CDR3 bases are TGTGCCAGCAGCTTAAATGGGGTCGGGTTTAGCACAGATACGCAGTATTTT. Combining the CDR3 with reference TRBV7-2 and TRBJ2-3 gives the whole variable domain GAGVSQSPSNKVTEKGKDVELRCDPISGHTALYWYRQSLGQGLEFLIYFQGNSAPDKSGLPSDRFSAERTGGSVSTLTIQRTQQEDSAVYLCASSLNGVGFSTDTQYFGPGTRLTVL.

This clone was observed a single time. The CDR3 spells CSVPSYRGTGELFF. The CDR3 bases are TGCAGCGTTCCCTCCTACAGGGGCACCGGGGAGCTGTTTTTT. The chain employs TRBV29-1 and TRBJ2-2; 7 bases match TRBD1. The germline V gene encodes CDR1 SQVTM and CDR2 ANQGSEA. The trim removed 5 bases at V and 4 bases at J, leaving 7 bases unmatched. The CDR3 length is 14 residues.

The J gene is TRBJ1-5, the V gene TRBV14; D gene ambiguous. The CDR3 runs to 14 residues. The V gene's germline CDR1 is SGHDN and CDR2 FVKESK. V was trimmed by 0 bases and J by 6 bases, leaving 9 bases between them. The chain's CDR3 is CASSQDGGRQPQHF. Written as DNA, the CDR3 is TGTGCCAGCAGCCAAGATGGAGGGCGTCAGCCCCAGCATTTT.

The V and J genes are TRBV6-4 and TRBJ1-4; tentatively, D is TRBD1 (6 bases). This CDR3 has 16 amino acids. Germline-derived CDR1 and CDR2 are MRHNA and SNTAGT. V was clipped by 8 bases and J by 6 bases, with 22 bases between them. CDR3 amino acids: CASRVPGVKVDEKLFF. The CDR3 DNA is TGTGCCAGCCGGGTTCCAGGGGTGAAGGTGGATGAAAAACTGTTTTTT.

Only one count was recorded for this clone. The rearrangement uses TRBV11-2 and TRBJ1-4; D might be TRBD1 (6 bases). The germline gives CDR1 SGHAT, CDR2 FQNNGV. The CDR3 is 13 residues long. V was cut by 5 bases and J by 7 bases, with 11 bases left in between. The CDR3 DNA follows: TGTGCCAGCAGCCCCGGACAGATTGAAAAACTGTTTTTT. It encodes CASSPGQIEKLFF.

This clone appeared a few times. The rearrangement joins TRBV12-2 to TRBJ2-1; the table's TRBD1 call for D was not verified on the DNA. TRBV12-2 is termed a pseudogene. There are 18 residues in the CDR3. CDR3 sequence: CASRLERGIRTSYNEQFF. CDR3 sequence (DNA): TGTGCAAGTCGCTTAGAAAGGGGGATACGGACCTCCTACAATGAGCAGTTCTTC.

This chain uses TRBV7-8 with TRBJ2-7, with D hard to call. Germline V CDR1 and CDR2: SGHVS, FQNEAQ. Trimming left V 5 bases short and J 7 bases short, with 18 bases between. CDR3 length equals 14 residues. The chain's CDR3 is CASSPVRSAREQYV. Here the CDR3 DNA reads TGTGCCAGCAGCCCCGTGCGGAGCGCGAGGGAGCAGTACGTC.

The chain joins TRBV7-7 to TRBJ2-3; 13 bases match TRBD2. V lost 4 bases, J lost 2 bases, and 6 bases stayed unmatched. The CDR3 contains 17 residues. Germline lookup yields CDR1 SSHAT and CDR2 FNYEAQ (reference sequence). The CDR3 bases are TGTGCCAGCAGCTGGGAACTAGCGGGAGGGACCACAGATACGCAGTATTTT. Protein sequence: CASSWELAGGTTDTQYF.

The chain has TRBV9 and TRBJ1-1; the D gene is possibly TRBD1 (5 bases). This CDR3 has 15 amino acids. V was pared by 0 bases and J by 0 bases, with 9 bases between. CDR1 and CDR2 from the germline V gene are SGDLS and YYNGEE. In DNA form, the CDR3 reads TGTGCCAGCAGCGTAGGGACAAATATGAACACTGAAGCTTTCTTT. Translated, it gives CASSVGTNMNTEAFF.

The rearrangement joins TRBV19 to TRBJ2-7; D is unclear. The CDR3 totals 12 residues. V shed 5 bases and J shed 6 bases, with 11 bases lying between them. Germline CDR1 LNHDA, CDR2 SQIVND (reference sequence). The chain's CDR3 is CASSPVYGEQYF. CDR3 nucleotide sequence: TGTGCCAGTAGTCCGGTTTATGGCGAGCAGTACTTC.

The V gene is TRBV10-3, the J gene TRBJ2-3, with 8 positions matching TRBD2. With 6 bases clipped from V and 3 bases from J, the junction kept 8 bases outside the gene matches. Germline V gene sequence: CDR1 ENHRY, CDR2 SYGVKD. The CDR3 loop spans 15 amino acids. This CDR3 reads CAISLSGTGTDTQYF. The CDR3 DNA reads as TGTGCCATCAGCCTTAGCGGGACCGGTACAGATACGCAGTATTTT.

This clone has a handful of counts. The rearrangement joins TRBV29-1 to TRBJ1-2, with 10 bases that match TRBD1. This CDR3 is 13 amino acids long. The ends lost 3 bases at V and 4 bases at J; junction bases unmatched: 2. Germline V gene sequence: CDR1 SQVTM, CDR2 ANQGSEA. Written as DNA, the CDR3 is TGCAGCGTTGAGAGGACAGGGGGCTATGGCTACACCTTC. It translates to CSVERTGGYGYTF. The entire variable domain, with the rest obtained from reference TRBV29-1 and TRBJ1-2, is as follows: SAVISQKPSRDICQRGTSLTIQCQVDSQVTMMFWYRQQPGQSLTLIATANQGSEATYESGFVIDKFPISRPNLTFSTLTVSNMSPEDSSIYLCSVERTGGYGYTFGSGTRLTVV.

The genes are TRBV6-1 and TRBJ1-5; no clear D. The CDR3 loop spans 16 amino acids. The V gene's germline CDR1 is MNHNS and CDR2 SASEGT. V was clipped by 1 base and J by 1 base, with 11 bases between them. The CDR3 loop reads CASSEGTIASNQPQHF. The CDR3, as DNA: TGTGCCAGCAGTGAAGGCACAATCGCCAGCAATCAGCCCCAGCATTTT.

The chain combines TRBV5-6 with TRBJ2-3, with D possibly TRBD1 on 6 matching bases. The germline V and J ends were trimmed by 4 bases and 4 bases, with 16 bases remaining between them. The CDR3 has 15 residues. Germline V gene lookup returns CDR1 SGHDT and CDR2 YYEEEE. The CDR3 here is CASSVDTGRADTQYF. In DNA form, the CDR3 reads TGTGCCAGCAGCGTAGATACAGGGCGGGCAGATACGCAGTATTTT.

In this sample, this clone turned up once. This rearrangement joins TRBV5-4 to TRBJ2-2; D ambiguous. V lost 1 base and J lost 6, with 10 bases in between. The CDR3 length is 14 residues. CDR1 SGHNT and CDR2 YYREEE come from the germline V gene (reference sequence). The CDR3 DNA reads TGTGCCAGCAGCTTGTACGTGCAGGCCGGGGAGCTGTTTTTT. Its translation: CASSLYVQAGELFF.

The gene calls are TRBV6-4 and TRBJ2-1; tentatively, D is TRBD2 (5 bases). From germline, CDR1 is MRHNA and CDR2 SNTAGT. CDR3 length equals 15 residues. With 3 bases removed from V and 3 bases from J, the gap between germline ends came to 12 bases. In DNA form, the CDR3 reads TGTGCCAGCAGTGAGCAGGCTGAGGGCTACAATGAGCAGTTCTTC. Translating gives CASSEQAEGYNEQFF.

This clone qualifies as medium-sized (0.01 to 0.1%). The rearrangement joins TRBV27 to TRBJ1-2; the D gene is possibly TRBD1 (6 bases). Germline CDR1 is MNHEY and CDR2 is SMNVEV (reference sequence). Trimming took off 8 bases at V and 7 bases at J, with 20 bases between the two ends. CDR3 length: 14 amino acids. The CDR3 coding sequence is TGTGCCAGCCAAACTATTCGAGGGGGAAGTGGCTACACCTTC. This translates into CASQTIRGGSGYTF.

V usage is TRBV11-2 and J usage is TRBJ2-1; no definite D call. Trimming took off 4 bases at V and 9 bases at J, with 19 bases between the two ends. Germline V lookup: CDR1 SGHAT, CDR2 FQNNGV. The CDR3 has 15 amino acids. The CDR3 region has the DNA TGTGCCAGCAGCTCCCCTAGATACTCTCCCCTTGAGCAGTTCTTC. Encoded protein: CASSSPRYSPLEQFF.

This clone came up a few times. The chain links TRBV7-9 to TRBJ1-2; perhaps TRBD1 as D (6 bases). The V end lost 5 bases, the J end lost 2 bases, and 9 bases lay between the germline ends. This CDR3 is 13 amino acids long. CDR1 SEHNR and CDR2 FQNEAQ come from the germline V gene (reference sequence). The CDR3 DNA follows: TGTGCCAGCAGCGTGGGACAAAACTATGGCTACACCTTC. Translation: CASSVGQNYGYTF.

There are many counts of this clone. The DNA of the CDR3 is TGCGCCAGCAGCCAAGAATACTCTGGAAACACCATATATTTT. The encoded protein is CASSQEYSGNTIYF. This rearrangement joins TRBV4-1 to TRBJ1-3; D uncertain. Germline CDR1 reads MGHRA; CDR2 reads YSYEKL. V was pared by 0 bases and J by 0 bases, with 3 bases between. The CDR3 has 14 residues.

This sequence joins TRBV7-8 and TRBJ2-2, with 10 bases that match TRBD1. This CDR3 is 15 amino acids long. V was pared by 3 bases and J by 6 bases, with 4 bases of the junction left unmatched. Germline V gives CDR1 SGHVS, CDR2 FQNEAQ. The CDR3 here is CASSFRQGASGELFF. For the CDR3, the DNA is TGTGCCAGCAGCTTTCGACAGGGGGCTTCCGGGGAGCTGTTTTTT.

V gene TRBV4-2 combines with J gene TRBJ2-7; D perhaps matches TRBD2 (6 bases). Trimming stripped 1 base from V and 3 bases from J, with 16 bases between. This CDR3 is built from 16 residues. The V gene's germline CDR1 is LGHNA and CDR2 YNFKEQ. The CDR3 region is CASSQVRGEEIYEQYF. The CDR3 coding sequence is TGTGCCAGCAGCCAAGTACGAGGGGAGGAAATCTACGAGCAGTACTTC.

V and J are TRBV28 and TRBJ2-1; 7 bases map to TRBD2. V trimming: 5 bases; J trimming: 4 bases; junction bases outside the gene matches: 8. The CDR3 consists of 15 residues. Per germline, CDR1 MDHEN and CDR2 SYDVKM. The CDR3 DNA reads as TGTGCCAGCAGTCCCCCGGGGCGGGGGTACAATGAGCAGTTCTTC. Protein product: CASSPPGRGYNEQFF.

The CDR3 coding sequence is TGTGCCAGCAGTCCCACCATTCGACAGGGGGCGGAGGAAAAACTGTTTTTT. It specifies CASSPTIRQGAEEKLFF. V gene TRBV27 combines with J gene TRBJ1-4; 10 bases line up with TRBD1. Losses at the gene ends were 5 bases for V and 8 bases for J; bases not matched to a gene: 14. From germline, CDR1 is MNHEY and CDR2 SMNVEV (reference sequence). The CDR3 has 17 residues.

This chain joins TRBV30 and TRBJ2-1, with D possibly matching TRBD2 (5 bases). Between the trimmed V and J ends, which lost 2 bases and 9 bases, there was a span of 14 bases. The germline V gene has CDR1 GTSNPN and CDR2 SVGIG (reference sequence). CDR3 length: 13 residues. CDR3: CAWSRLDSTEQFF. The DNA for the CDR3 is TGTGCCTGGAGTCGACTGGACTCTACTGAGCAGTTCTTC.